Below, 14 T cell receptor beta chains from the same sample are listed, as sequenced in a study of cytomegalovirus exposure and HLA in healthy donors. The PCR used 60 Vbeta and 13 Jbeta primers. Sequenced by immunoSEQ multiplex PCR; TCRdb stores in-frame clones only, minus some. The listing records 120,000 or so clones. Sequences were obtained from PBMCs. The receptors were gathered from a young man in good health and CMV-seronegative.

In DNA, the CDR3 is TGTGCCAGCAGCTTAGTTTGGGGACAGTCAGACGAGCAGTACTTC. The encoded protein is CASSLVWGQSDEQYF. The chain carries TRBV11-2 and TRBJ2-7, with TRBD1 matching 7 bases. The length of the CDR3 is 15 residues. After removal of 1 base from V and 5 bases from J, the junction contained 8 bases not matched to a gene. In germline, CDR1 is SGHAT, CDR2 FQNNGV.

The chain joins TRBV5-1 to TRBJ2-3; D call uncertain. The V end lost 0 bases, the J end lost 5 bases, and 28 bases lay between the germline ends. In germline, CDR1 is SGHRS, CDR2 YFSETQ. CDR3 length equals 20 residues. DNA for the CDR3: TGCGCCAGCAGCTTGGCCCCCCTCCTTCGAGAGGCCCCCCTTGGAGATACGCAGTATTTT. Translated: CASSLAPLLREAPLGDTQYF.

The V and J genes are TRBV2 and TRBJ1-1; 9 bases map to TRBD1. V shed 4 bases and J 5 bases; nucleotides not matched to a gene: 5. CDR3 length: 14 residues. The germline V gene has CDR1 SNHLY and CDR2 FYNNEI. The CDR3 sequence: CASSATGGRTEAFF. In DNA form, the CDR3 reads TGTGCCAGCAGTGCGACAGGGGGGCGAACTGAAGCTTTCTTT.

The rearrangement links TRBV5-1 to TRBJ1-6, with TRBD1 as a possible D gene (5 bases). Germline lookup yields CDR1 SGHRS and CDR2 YFSETQ. V shed 4 bases and J shed 6 bases, with 14 bases lying between them. The length of the CDR3 is 15 residues. Here the CDR3 DNA reads TGCGCCAGCAGCCGCGACAGCCAGACTAATTCACCCCTCCACTTT. Protein: CASSRDSQTNSPLHF. Using reference TRBV5-1 and TRBJ1-6 for the parts outside the CDR3, the full variable domain is KAGVTQTPRYLIKTRGQQVTLSCSPISGHRSVSWYQQTPGQGLQFLFEYFSETQRNKGNFPGRFSGRQFSNSRSEMNVSTLELGDSALYLCASSRDSQTNSPLHFGNGTRLTVT.

This chain connects TRBV7-9 to TRBJ2-7; possible D gene TRBD1, 6 bases. Germline CDR1 SEHNR, CDR2 FQNEAQ (reference sequence). Trimming pared 5 bases from V and 7 bases from J, leaving 18 bases between. This CDR3 is 14 amino acids long. In DNA form, the CDR3 reads TGTGCCAGCAGCCCCTGGACAGTAGTCTCGGAGCAGTACTTC. Its translation: CASSPWTVVSEQYF.

The chain carries TRBV7-9 and TRBJ1-4; D unclear. CDR1 and CDR2 from the germline V gene are SEHNR and FQNEAQ (reference sequence). V lost 1 base and J 6 bases, leaving 6 bases between the germline ends. The CDR3 contains 13 residues. The CDR3 protein is CASSLGTDEKLFF. As DNA, the CDR3 is TGTGCCAGCAGCTTAGGCACAGATGAAAAACTGTTTTTT.

In the case of this clone: At one end the junction does not follow the germline gene, possibly because of a read error. The chain recombines TRBV7-7 with TRBJ2-5; D possibly corresponds to TRBD1 (6 bases). CDR1 is SSHAT, CDR2 FNYEAQ, per germline (reference sequence). This CDR3 contains 13 residues. The CDR3 loop reads CASSSVQGETQYF. The CDR3 DNA sequence: TGTGCTAGCAGCTCTGTACAGGGCGAGACCCAGTACTTC.

This rearrangement joins TRBV19 to TRBJ1-4; 9 bases map to TRBD1. CDR1 is LNHDA, CDR2 SQIVND, per germline (reference sequence). This CDR3 is built from 14 residues. After removal of 1 base from V and 8 bases from J, the junction contained 2 bases not matched to a gene. CDR3 bases: TGTGCCAGTAGTATAGGGACAGGGGTAGAAAAACTGTTTTTT. Translated, it gives CASSIGTGVEKLFF.

The rearrangement joins TRBV9 to TRBJ2-1, with D maybe TRBD2 (7 bases). The CDR3 contains 16 residues. With 4 bases removed from V and 0 bases from J, the gap between germline ends came to 14 bases. Germline V gene lookup returns CDR1 SGDLS and CDR2 YYNGEE. The CDR3 DNA reads TGTGCCAGCAGCCCCGTCGGGGGGCCCTCCTACAATGAGCAGTTCTTC. Residues: CASSPVGGPSYNEQFF.

The chain employs TRBV6-5 and TRBJ2-2, with D unclear. Trimming shortened V by 0 bases and J by 1 base, and 6 bases separated the two germline ends. CDR1 and CDR2 (germline): MNHEY, SVGAGI. This CDR3 has 15 amino acids. DNA for the CDR3: TGTGCCAGCAGTTACTCCAACGGGAACACCGGGGAGCTGTTTTTT. As protein: CASSYSNGNTGELFF.

A note on this clone: Other DNA sequences in the sample encode the same CDR3. This chain connects TRBV6-1 to TRBJ2-7; D ambiguous. CDR3 length: 14 amino acids. CDR1 is MNHNS, CDR2 SASEGT, per germline. V gave up 4 bases and J gave up 2 bases, with 12 bases separating them. The CDR3 protein is CASSGEWLAYEQYF. For the CDR3, the DNA is TGTGCCAGCAGTGGAGAGTGGTTAGCCTACGAGCAGTACTTC.

The rearrangement links TRBV5-1 to TRBJ2-1; D ambiguous. V lost 0 bases and J lost 0, with 10 bases in between. Germline V gene sequence: CDR1 SGHRS, CDR2 YFSETQ. CDR3 length: 16 amino acids. CDR3 in amino acids: CASSLDGGSSYNEQFF. The CDR3 nucleotides are TGCGCCAGCAGCTTGGACGGCGGTAGCTCCTACAATGAGCAGTTCTTC.

This chain joins TRBV19 and TRBJ2-4, with TRBD2 matching 9 bases. V dropped 4 bases and J dropped 4; count of bases not matched to a gene: 5. The CDR3 is 15 residues long. Germline CDR1 reads LNHDA; CDR2 reads SQIVND (reference sequence). CDR3 sequence: CASSTPSGEKNIQYF. CDR3 nucleotides: TGTGCCAGTAGTACACCTAGCGGGGAGAAAAACATTCAGTACTTC.

The chain couples TRBV25-1 to TRBJ1-5; 7 nucleotides agree with TRBD1. With V trimmed by 5 bases and J by 5 bases, 9 bases remained unmatched. The germline V gene has CDR1 MGHDK and CDR2 SYGVNS. The CDR3 length is 15 residues. The CDR3 protein is CASSPWGDRDQPQHF. In nucleotides, the CDR3 is TGTGCCAGCAGTCCGTGGGGGGACAGAGATCAGCCCCAGCATTTT. Drawing the rest from reference TRBV25-1 and TRBJ1-5, the complete variable domain is EADIYQTPRYLVIGTGKKITLECSQTMGHDKMYWYQQDPGMELHLIHYSYGVNSTEKGDLSSESTVSRIRTEHFPLTLESARPSHTSQYLCASSPWGDRDQPQHFGDGTRLSIL.